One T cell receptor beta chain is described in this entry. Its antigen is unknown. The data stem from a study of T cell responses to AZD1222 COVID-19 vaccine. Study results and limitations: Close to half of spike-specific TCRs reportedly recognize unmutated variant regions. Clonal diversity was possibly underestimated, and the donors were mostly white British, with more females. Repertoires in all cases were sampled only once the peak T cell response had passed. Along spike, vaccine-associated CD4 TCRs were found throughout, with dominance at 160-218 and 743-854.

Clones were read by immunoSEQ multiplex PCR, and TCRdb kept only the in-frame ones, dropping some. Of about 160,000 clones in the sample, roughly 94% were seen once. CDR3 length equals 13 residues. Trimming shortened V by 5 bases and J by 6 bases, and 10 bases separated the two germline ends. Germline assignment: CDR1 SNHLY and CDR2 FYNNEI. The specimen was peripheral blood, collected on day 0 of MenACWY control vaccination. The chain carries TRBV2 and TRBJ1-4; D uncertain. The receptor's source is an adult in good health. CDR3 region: CASSSNAHEKLFF. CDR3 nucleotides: TGTGCCAGCAGTTCTAATGCTCATGAAAAACTGTTTTTT.